This entry features one T cell receptor beta chain sequence. This record comes from a study of ipilimumab plus nivolumab after autologous stem cell transplantation. About the research overall: Myeloma patients were high-risk transplant-naive or relapsed within 3 years of first autologous transplant.

Here immunoSEQ multiplex PCR was the method, and the copy in TCRdb shows in-frame clones only, minus some. In the table there are some 9,300 clones, about 72% of which are singletons. This CDR3 comprises 14 residues. Trimming took 3 bases from V and 11 from J, leaving 17 bases between them. In germline, CDR1 is MRHNA, CDR2 SNTAGT. Ipilimumab, 1 mg/kg, started 14 to 28 days after autologous transplant. Through week 26, nivolumab 3 mg/kg IV was given weeks 1, 4, 7, 10, then biweekly. The sample consisted of PBMCs, taken in a trial of ipilimumab plus nivolumab as post-transplant consolidation. This chain connects TRBV6-4 to TRBJ2-1; D may match TRBD1 or TRBD2 (5 bases each). The sequence derives from a female donor with multiple myeloma. CDR3 loop: CASSEGTELLKQFF. The CDR3 DNA reads TGTGCCAGCAGTGAAGGGACGGAGCTTCTTAAGCAGTTCTTC.